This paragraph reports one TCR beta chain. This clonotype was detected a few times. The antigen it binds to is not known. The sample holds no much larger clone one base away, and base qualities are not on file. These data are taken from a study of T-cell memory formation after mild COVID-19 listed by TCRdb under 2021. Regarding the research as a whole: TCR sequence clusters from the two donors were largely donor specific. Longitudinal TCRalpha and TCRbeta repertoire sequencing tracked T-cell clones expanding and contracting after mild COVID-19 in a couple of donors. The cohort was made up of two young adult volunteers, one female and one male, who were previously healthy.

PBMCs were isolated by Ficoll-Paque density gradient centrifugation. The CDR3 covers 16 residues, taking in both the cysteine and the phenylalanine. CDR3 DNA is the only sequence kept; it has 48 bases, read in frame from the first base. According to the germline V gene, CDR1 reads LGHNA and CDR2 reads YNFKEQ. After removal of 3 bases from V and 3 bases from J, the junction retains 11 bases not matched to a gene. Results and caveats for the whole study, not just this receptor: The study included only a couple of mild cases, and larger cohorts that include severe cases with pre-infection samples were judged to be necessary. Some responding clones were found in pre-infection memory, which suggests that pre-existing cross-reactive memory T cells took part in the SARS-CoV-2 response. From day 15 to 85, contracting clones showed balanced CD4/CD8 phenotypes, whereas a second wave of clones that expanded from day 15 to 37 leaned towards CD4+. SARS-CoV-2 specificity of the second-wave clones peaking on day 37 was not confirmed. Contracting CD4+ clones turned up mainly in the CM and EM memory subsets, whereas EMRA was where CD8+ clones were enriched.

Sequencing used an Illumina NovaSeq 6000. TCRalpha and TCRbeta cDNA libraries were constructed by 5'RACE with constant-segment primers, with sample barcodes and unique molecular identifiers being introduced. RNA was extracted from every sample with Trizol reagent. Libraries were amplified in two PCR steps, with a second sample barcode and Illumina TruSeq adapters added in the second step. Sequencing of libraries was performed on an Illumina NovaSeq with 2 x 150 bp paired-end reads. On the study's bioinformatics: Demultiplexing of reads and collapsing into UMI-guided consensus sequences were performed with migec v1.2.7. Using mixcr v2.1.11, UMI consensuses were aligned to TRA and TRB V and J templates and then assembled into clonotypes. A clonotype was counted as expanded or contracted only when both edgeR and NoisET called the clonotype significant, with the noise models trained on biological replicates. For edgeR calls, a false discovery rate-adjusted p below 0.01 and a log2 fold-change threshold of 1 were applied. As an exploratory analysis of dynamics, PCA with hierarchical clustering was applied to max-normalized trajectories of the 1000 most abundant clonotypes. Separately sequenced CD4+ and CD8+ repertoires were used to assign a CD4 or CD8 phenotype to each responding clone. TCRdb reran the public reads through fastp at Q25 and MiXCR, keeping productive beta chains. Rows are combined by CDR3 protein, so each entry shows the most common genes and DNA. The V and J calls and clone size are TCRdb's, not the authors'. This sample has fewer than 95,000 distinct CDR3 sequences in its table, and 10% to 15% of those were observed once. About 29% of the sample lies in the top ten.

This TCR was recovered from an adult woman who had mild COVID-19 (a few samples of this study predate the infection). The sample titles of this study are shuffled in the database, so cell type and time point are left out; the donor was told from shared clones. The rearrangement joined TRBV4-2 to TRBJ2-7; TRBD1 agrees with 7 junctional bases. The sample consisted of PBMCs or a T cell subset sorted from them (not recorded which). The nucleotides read TGTGCCAGCAGCCAGGATCTGGGGACAGCACTCTACGAGCAGTACTTC. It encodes CASSQDLGTALYEQYF.